These T cell receptor beta chains were read from a single sample in a study of OX40 agonist ivuxolimab in advanced cancers. TCRdb's copy holds only in-frame clones and misses some; the assay was immunoSEQ multiplex PCR. This table holds 75,000 to 100,000 clones, 91% found once. Source: CD4+ or CD8+ T cells sorted from blood, taken in a trial of the OX40 agonist ivuxolimab. The receptors shown here come from an adult with an advanced solid tumor such as melanoma, head and neck, liver or kidney cancer. The CDR3 runs from the conserved cysteine through the conserved F or W. Each record gives: CDR3 protein, CDR3 DNA, V gene, clone size, D gene, J gene. A D gene is named only where the DNA matches it firmly. Expanded clones get a size class; other rows say once, few or many, or leave the size out.

cdr3_aa: CASSPGVAGAVEQFF; cdr3_nt: TGTGCCAGCAGTCCTGGGGTAGCGGGAGCAGTGGAGCAGTTCTTC; v_call: TRBV6-4; clone_size: -; d_call: TRBD2; j_call: TRBJ2-1
cdr3_aa: CASSLRQGVEQYF; cdr3_nt: TGTGCCAGCAGCTTAAGGCAGGGGGTCGAGCAGTACTTC; v_call: TRBV7-3; clone_size: -; d_call: TRBD1; j_call: TRBJ2-7
cdr3_aa: CASSLAGRYTDTQYF; cdr3_nt: TGTGCCAGCAGTTTGGCAGGGAGGTACACAGATACGCAGTATTTT; v_call: TRBV28; clone_size: -; d_call: -; j_call: TRBJ2-3
cdr3_aa: CASSSLARSHEQYF; cdr3_nt: TGTGCCAGCTCATCCCTAGCGCGATCCCACGAGCAGTACTTC; v_call: TRBV18; clone_size: -; d_call: -; j_call: TRBJ2-7
cdr3_aa: CASSLQGLGSYEQYF; cdr3_nt: TGTGCCAGCAGCCTACAGGGTCTAGGGTCCTACGAGCAGTACTTC; v_call: TRBV7-2; clone_size: -; d_call: -; j_call: TRBJ2-7
cdr3_aa: CASSPAGPPAKTQYF; cdr3_nt: TGTGCCAGCAGTCCCGCGGGACCCCCCGCCAAGACCCAGTACTTC; v_call: TRBV27; clone_size: -; d_call: -; j_call: TRBJ2-5
cdr3_aa: CASSLSGWGQFF; cdr3_nt: TGCGCCAGCAGCTTGAGCGGGTGGGGCCAGTTCTTC; v_call: TRBV5-1; clone_size: once; d_call: -; j_call: TRBJ2-1
cdr3_aa: CASSLYLPSGTSTDTQYF; cdr3_nt: TGTGCCAGCAGCTTATATCTCCCCAGCGGGACTAGTACAGATACGCAGTATTTT; v_call: TRBV7-2; clone_size: -; d_call: TRBD2; j_call: TRBJ2-3
cdr3_aa: CASSYQGSYEQYF; cdr3_nt: TGTGCCAGCAGTTACCAGGGGTCCTACGAGCAGTACTTC; v_call: TRBV6-5; clone_size: -; d_call: -; j_call: TRBJ2-7
cdr3_aa: CASSFLGEGNYEQYF; cdr3_nt: TGTGCCAGCAGCTTTCTGGGGGAGGGCAACTACGAGCAGTACTTC; v_call: TRBV7-6; clone_size: once; d_call: TRBD2; j_call: TRBJ2-7
cdr3_aa: CASSEIPSGTDQPQHF; cdr3_nt: TGCGCCAGCAGTGAGATCCCGAGCGGGACAGATCAGCCCCAGCATTTT; v_call: TRBV10-2; clone_size: -; d_call: TRBD1; j_call: TRBJ1-5
cdr3_aa: CASSYSSYEQYF; cdr3_nt: TGTGCCAGCAGTTACAGCTCCTACGAGCAGTACTTC; v_call: TRBV14; clone_size: -; d_call: -; j_call: TRBJ2-7
cdr3_aa: CASSFQTGTYEQYF; cdr3_nt: TGTGCCAGCAGCTTCCAGACAGGGACCTACGAGCAGTACTTC; v_call: TRBV7-2; clone_size: -; d_call: TRBD1; j_call: TRBJ2-7
cdr3_aa: CSASSNSPLHF; cdr3_nt: TGCAGTGCTTCCTCCAATTCACCCCTCCACTTT; v_call: TRBV20-1; clone_size: -; d_call: -; j_call: TRBJ1-6
cdr3_aa: CASSYGTTLGNTIYF; cdr3_nt: TGTGCCAGCAGCTACGGGACGACTCTGGGAAACACCATATATTTT; v_call: TRBV5-5; clone_size: -; d_call: -; j_call: TRBJ1-3
cdr3_aa: CASSLAGQFNEQFF; cdr3_nt: TGCGCCAGCAGCTTGGCCGGGCAGTTTAATGAGCAGTTCTTC; v_call: TRBV5-1; clone_size: -; d_call: -; j_call: TRBJ2-1
cdr3_aa: CASSPGHGTDTQYF; cdr3_nt: TGTGCCAGCAGTCCGGGACACGGCACAGATACGCAGTATTTT; v_call: TRBV6-1; clone_size: -; d_call: -; j_call: TRBJ2-3
cdr3_aa: CASSLIGSDTEAFF; cdr3_nt: TGCGCCAGCAGCTTAATCGGGTCCGACACTGAAGCTTTCTTT; v_call: TRBV5-1; clone_size: -; d_call: -; j_call: TRBJ1-1
cdr3_aa: CASSWDRGHRSTDTQYF; cdr3_nt: TGTGCCAGCAGCTGGGACAGGGGCCACAGGAGCACAGATACGCAGTATTTT; v_call: TRBV5-6; clone_size: -; d_call: TRBD1; j_call: TRBJ2-3
cdr3_aa: CASRPFERGVSIRSEQYF; cdr3_nt: TGTGCAAGTCGCCCGTTCGAAAGGGGGGTCTCTATTAGGTCGGAGCAGTACTTC; v_call: TRBV12-2; clone_size: -; d_call: -; j_call: TRBJ2-7
cdr3_aa: CASSVREEQYF; cdr3_nt: TGTGCCAGCAGTGTCAGGGAGGAGCAGTACTTC; v_call: TRBV28; clone_size: -; d_call: -; j_call: TRBJ2-7
cdr3_aa: CASSYSSGDAEAFF; cdr3_nt: TGTGCCAGCAGTTACTCTTCTGGGGACGCTGAAGCTTTCTTT; v_call: TRBV6-5; clone_size: once; d_call: -; j_call: TRBJ1-1
cdr3_aa: CASSRAGTRTNEQFF; cdr3_nt: TGCGCCAGCAGCCGGGCCGGGACTCGTACCAATGAGCAGTTCTTC; v_call: TRBV4-1; clone_size: -; d_call: -; j_call: TRBJ2-1
cdr3_aa: CASGATDTQYF; cdr3_nt: TGTGCCAGCGGGGCGACAGATACGCAGTATTTT; v_call: TRBV7-9; clone_size: -; d_call: -; j_call: TRBJ2-3
cdr3_aa: CASQGTYEQYF; cdr3_nt: TGTGCCAGCCAAGGGACCTACGAGCAGTACTTC; v_call: TRBV6-6; clone_size: -; d_call: -; j_call: TRBJ2-7
cdr3_aa: CASSPLPQETQYF; cdr3_nt: TGTGCCAGCTCACCACTCCCACAGGAAACGCAGTATTTT; v_call: TRBV18; clone_size: -; d_call: -; j_call: TRBJ2-3
cdr3_aa: CASSLALGTTDTQYF; cdr3_nt: TGTGCCAGCAGCTTAGCGCTCGGGACCACAGATACGCAGTATTTT; v_call: TRBV7-2; clone_size: -; d_call: -; j_call: TRBJ2-3
cdr3_aa: CASSLAQLAYSTDTQYF; cdr3_nt: TGCGCCAGCAGCTTGGCTCAACTAGCGTATAGCACAGATACGCAGTATTTT; v_call: TRBV5-1; clone_size: once; d_call: TRBD2; j_call: TRBJ2-3
cdr3_aa: CATLNSGNTIYF; cdr3_nt: TGTGCCACCTTAAACTCTGGAAACACCATATATTTT; v_call: TRBV6-6; clone_size: -; d_call: -; j_call: TRBJ1-3
cdr3_aa: CASSITGGVGKLFF; cdr3_nt: TGTGCCAGCAGCATAACAGGCGGGGTGGGAAAACTGTTTTTT; v_call: TRBV7-8; clone_size: -; d_call: -; j_call: TRBJ1-4
cdr3_aa: CASSLKTGDGYTF; cdr3_nt: TGTGCCAGCAGCTTAAAAACAGGGGATGGCTACACCTTC; v_call: TRBV7-2; clone_size: -; d_call: TRBD1; j_call: TRBJ1-2
cdr3_aa: CASSLVAAETQYF; cdr3_nt: TGTGCCAGCAGCTTAGTAGCGGCGGAGACCCAGTACTTC; v_call: TRBV7-6; clone_size: -; d_call: -; j_call: TRBJ2-5
cdr3_aa: CASSLGTGVYGYTF; cdr3_nt: TGTGCCAGCAGCCTCGGGACAGGAGTCTATGGCTACACCTTC; v_call: TRBV7-8; clone_size: -; d_call: TRBD1; j_call: TRBJ1-2
cdr3_aa: CASSAQPAGVGYNEQFF; cdr3_nt: TGTGCCAGCAGTGCTCAACCAGCGGGAGTAGGATACAATGAGCAGTTCTTC; v_call: TRBV6-1; clone_size: -; d_call: TRBD2; j_call: TRBJ2-1
cdr3_aa: CASRFLAGSYNEQFF; cdr3_nt: TGTGCCAGCAGATTCCTAGCGGGATCCTACAATGAGCAGTTCTTC; v_call: TRBV6-5; clone_size: -; d_call: TRBD2; j_call: TRBJ2-1
cdr3_aa: CASKKEGGINTGELFF; cdr3_nt: TGTGCCAGCAAGAAGGAGGGAGGGATTAACACCGGGGAGCTGTTTTTT; v_call: TRBV2; clone_size: -; d_call: TRBD2; j_call: TRBJ2-2
cdr3_aa: CASSYSLINSGNTIYF; cdr3_nt: TGTGCCAGCAGTTACTCCCTAATTAACTCTGGAAACACCATATATTTT; v_call: TRBV6-5; clone_size: once; d_call: -; j_call: TRBJ1-3
cdr3_aa: CASSPLGAVLGELFF; cdr3_nt: TGCGCCAGCAGTCCCCTCGGGGCCGTACTCGGGGAGCTGTTTTTT; v_call: TRBV23-1; clone_size: -; d_call: -; j_call: TRBJ2-2
cdr3_aa: CSVRGTEAFF; cdr3_nt: TGCAGCGTTAGGGGTACTGAAGCTTTCTTT; v_call: TRBV29-1; clone_size: few; d_call: -; j_call: TRBJ1-1
cdr3_aa: CASSSVTTWGAEQYF; cdr3_nt: TGTGCCAGCAGTTCAGTGACTACCTGGGGTGCCGAGCAGTACTTC; v_call: TRBV27; clone_size: -; d_call: -; j_call: TRBJ2-7
cdr3_aa: CASRNFGAGGPSSTDTQYF; cdr3_nt: TGTGCCAGCAGGAACTTCGGAGCGGGAGGGCCAAGTAGCACAGATACGCAGTATTTT; v_call: TRBV2; clone_size: -; d_call: TRBD2; j_call: TRBJ2-3
cdr3_aa: CASSRERYSPLHF; cdr3_nt: TGCGCCAGCAGCCGGGAGAGATATTCACCCCTCCACTTT; v_call: TRBV4-3; clone_size: once; d_call: -; j_call: TRBJ1-6
cdr3_aa: CASSDPGRYTEAFF; cdr3_nt: TGTGCCAGCAGTGACCCAGGACGGTACACTGAAGCTTTCTTT; v_call: TRBV6-1; clone_size: -; d_call: -; j_call: TRBJ1-1
cdr3_aa: CASSRGETSGNTIYF; cdr3_nt: TGCGCCAGCAGCCGGGGGGAGACCTCTGGAAACACCATATATTTT; v_call: TRBV5-1; clone_size: -; d_call: -; j_call: TRBJ1-3
cdr3_aa: CASRVGREIQFF; cdr3_nt: TGTGCCAGCCGGGTCGGGCGGGAGATCCAGTTCTTC; v_call: TRBV28; clone_size: -; d_call: TRBD2; j_call: TRBJ2-1
cdr3_aa: CASSETGTPGVKIF; cdr3_nt: TGTGCCAGCAGTGAAACCGGGACCCCCGGGGTCAAAATCTTC; v_call: TRBV25-1; clone_size: -; d_call: -; j_call: TRBJ2-1
cdr3_aa: CASSRPTPIGYTF; cdr3_nt: TGTGCCAGCAGCCGGCCGACCCCTATCGGCTACACCTTC; v_call: TRBV5-8; clone_size: -; d_call: -; j_call: TRBJ1-2
cdr3_aa: CASSLEQNTEAFF; cdr3_nt: TGTGCCAGCAGCTTAGAACAGAACACTGAAGCTTTCTTT; v_call: TRBV11-3; clone_size: -; d_call: -; j_call: TRBJ1-1
cdr3_aa: CATSPRTGAYEQYF; cdr3_nt: TGTGCCACCAGCCCACGGACAGGTGCATACGAGCAGTACTTC; v_call: TRBV15; clone_size: few; d_call: TRBD1; j_call: TRBJ2-7
cdr3_aa: CASSSRGQGTDTQYF; cdr3_nt: TGTGCCAGCAGTTCAAGGGGACAGGGAACAGATACGCAGTATTTT; v_call: TRBV6-1; clone_size: -; d_call: TRBD1; j_call: TRBJ2-3
cdr3_aa: CASSVGPGDGSSEAFF; cdr3_nt: TGTGCCAGCAGCGTAGGCCCTGGGGATGGGTCCTCTGAAGCTTTCTTT; v_call: TRBV9; clone_size: -; d_call: -; j_call: TRBJ1-1
cdr3_aa: CASSITGGDGYTF; cdr3_nt: TGTGCCAGCAGCATTACAGGGGGAGATGGCTACACCTTC; v_call: TRBV7-2; clone_size: -; d_call: TRBD1; j_call: TRBJ1-2
cdr3_aa: CASSLEGFRPQHF; cdr3_nt: TGTGCCAGCAGCTTAGAGGGATTTAGACCCCAGCATTTT; v_call: TRBV7-9; clone_size: -; d_call: -; j_call: TRBJ1-5
cdr3_aa: CASRPGLAGGLTYEQYF; cdr3_nt: TGTGCCAGCAGACCGGGACTAGCGGGAGGGTTGACCTACGAGCAGTACTTC; v_call: TRBV7-3; clone_size: -; d_call: TRBD2; j_call: TRBJ2-7
cdr3_aa: CASSSLGGSESHPLGEQYF; cdr3_nt: TGTGCCAGCAGCTCCCTGGGGGGGTCGGAGAGTCACCCTTTGGGCGAGCAGTACTTC; v_call: TRBV7-2; clone_size: -; d_call: TRBD2; j_call: TRBJ2-7